The 17 T cell receptor beta chains given below trace back to one sample, sequenced in a study of shared clonotypes between healthy human individuals (TCRdb year 2020). Receptor amplification or capture employed the immunoSEQ multiplex PCR assay. In its TCRdb copy, this immuneACCESS table keeps in-frame sequences only and misses some clones. Where compared with another copy, unresolved V genes explain less than half of these, and the others have no known cause. This sample holds millions of clones; roughly nine tenths were observed only once. The ten largest clones capture around 0.15% of the sample. The specimen sequenced was naive CD4+ T cells sorted from blood. This sample's cell subset or site label indicates: CD45RA+ positively selected. The receptor source for this set is a man between 18 and 35 years old in good health.

V and J are TRBV15 and TRBJ2-1; TRBD2 matches at 9 bases. The V segment lost 0 bases and the J segment 7 bases; nucleotides outside the gene matches: 4. The CDR3 extends over 15 amino acids. The germline CDR1 and CDR2 sequences are LNHNV and YYDKDF (reference sequence). CDR3 coding DNA: TGTGCCACCAGCAGAGATCTAGCGGGGCGGAATGAGCAGTTCTTC. It encodes CATSRDLAGRNEQFF.

The chain is built from TRBV10-1 and TRBJ2-1, with 9 bases matching TRBD2. The J segment lost 6 bases and the V segment lost 7 bases, leaving 10 bases of the junction unmatched. The CDR3 loop spans 15 amino acids. Germline-derived CDR1 and CDR2 are WNHNN and SYGVQD (reference sequence). The CDR3 coding sequence is TGCGCCAGCACCGGGGGGGGACTAGCAAGCAATGAGCAGTTCTTC. It codes for CASTGGGLASNEQFF.

This clone was seen once. This rearrangement joins TRBV2 to TRBJ2-7; D unclear. With 8 bases removed from V and 7 bases from J, the gap between germline ends came to 9 bases. Germline V gene data show CDR1 as SNHLY and CDR2 as FYNNEI. This CDR3 has 10 amino acids. The CDR3 protein is CASRSKEQYF. CDR3 bases: TGTGCCAGCCGATCTAAGGAGCAGTACTTC.

J is TRBJ2-3 and V is TRBV9; weak D call: TRBD2 (6 bases). Germline V gene lookup returns CDR1 SGDLS and CDR2 YYNGEE. The CDR3 is 13 residues long. V shed 3 bases and J shed 4 bases, with 9 bases lying between them. This CDR3 reads CASSEGTSDTQYF. Written as DNA, the CDR3 is TGTGCCAGCAGCGAAGGGACTTCAGATACGCAGTATTTT.

The chain carries TRBV9 and TRBJ1-2; 10 bases line up with TRBD1. This CDR3 spans 16 amino acids. Trimming at V came to 0 bases and at J to 4 bases, leaving 6 bases not matched to a gene. Germline lookup yields CDR1 SGDLS and CDR2 YYNGEE. The chain's CDR3 is CASSVAAGQGPYGYTF. The CDR3 DNA reads TGTGCCAGCAGCGTAGCTGCGGGACAGGGGCCCTATGGCTACACCTTC.

CDR3 sequence (DNA): TGTGCCAGCAGGGGGGGACAGGGTTCCACTGAAGCTTTCTTT. It translates to CASRGGQGSTEAFF. V is TRBV6-1 and J is TRBJ1-1, with 9 bases that match TRBD1. CDR1 and CDR2 (germline): MNHNS, SASEGT. This CDR3 comprises 14 residues. The junction had 6 bases not matched to a gene; V was cut back by 6 bases and J by 4 bases.

The chain is built from TRBV18 and TRBJ2-2; no firm D call. The CDR3 length is 15 residues. V was trimmed by 2 bases and J by 5 bases, leaving 12 bases between them. In germline, CDR1 is KGHSH, CDR2 LQKENI. CDR3 residues: CASSPSSEKTGELFF. Here the CDR3 DNA reads TGTGCCAGCTCACCATCATCCGAGAAGACCGGGGAGCTGTTTTTT.

This chain uses TRBV6-5 with TRBJ1-1, with TRBD1 identical over 7 bases. After removal of 7 bases from V and 5 bases from J, the junction contained 7 bases not matched to a gene. Per the germline V gene, CDR1 is MNHEY and CDR2 is SVGAGI. This CDR3 is 13 amino acids long. The CDR3 loop is CASIPGGGTEAFF. The CDR3 DNA reads TGTGCCAGCATCCCAGGGGGAGGAACTGAAGCTTTCTTT.

J is TRBJ1-5 and V is TRBV20-1; D ambiguous. There are 11 residues in the CDR3. Germline V gives CDR1 DFQATT, CDR2 SNEGSKA (reference sequence). V was clipped by 6 bases and J by 7 bases, with 10 bases between them. This CDR3 reads CSASGSQPQHF. CDR3 DNA: TGCAGTGCCTCCGGATCACAGCCCCAGCATTTT.

This chain connects TRBV6-5 to TRBJ1-3; 8 bases map to TRBD1. Trimming at V came to 4 bases and at J to 4 bases, leaving 6 bases not matched to a gene. Germline CDR1 reads MNHEY; CDR2 reads SVGAGI. The CDR3 runs 15 residues. The CDR3 DNA sequence: TGTGCCAGCAGTTCGACAGGGGTGGGCGGAAACACCATATATTTT. Encoded protein: CASSSTGVGGNTIYF.

This clone occurred a few times. The V and J genes are TRBV10-3 and TRBJ1-1, with D uncertain. From germline, CDR1 is ENHRY and CDR2 SYGVKD. The V gene lost 2 bases and the J gene lost 4 bases, with 11 bases spanning the gap. CDR3 size: 14 residues. In DNA form, the CDR3 reads TGTGCCATCAGTGAGGGAGTGGGTGCCACTGAAGCTTTCTTT. It encodes CAISEGVGATEAFF.

The chain recombines TRBV28 with TRBJ2-7; 8 nucleotides align to TRBD1. The CDR3 length is 15 residues. Germline V gene lookup returns CDR1 MDHEN and CDR2 SYDVKM. V was clipped by 5 bases and J by 9 bases; unmatched bases: 15. The DNA for the CDR3 is TGTGCCAGCAGTGAACAGGGACAGGACATTCCTGGGCAGTACTTC. Protein: CASSEQGQDIPGQYF.

The chain couples TRBV10-1 to TRBJ1-3; D is undetermined. Deletions cut 3 bases from V and 0 bases from J, with 6 bases between. The CDR3 extends over 14 amino acids. Germline CDR1 and CDR2: WNHNN and SYGVQD (reference sequence). CDR3 protein: CASSDGISGNTIYF. DNA for the CDR3: TGCGCCAGCAGTGACGGAATCTCTGGAAACACCATATATTTT.

This clone was seen just once. The chain uses TRBV10-3 and TRBJ1-6; D unresolved. The CDR3 spans 12 residues. Germline V CDR1 and CDR2: ENHRY, SYGVKD. V was pared by 4 bases and J by 6 bases, with 4 bases between. CDR3 nucleotides: TGTGCCATCAGTGGGAGTAATTCACCCCTCCACTTT. Translated: CAISGSNSPLHF.

V is TRBV2 and J is TRBJ2-5; 10 nucleotides agree with TRBD2. This CDR3 comprises 18 residues. Germline V gives CDR1 SNHLY, CDR2 FYNNEI. V dropped 5 bases and J dropped 5; count of bases not matched to a gene: 17. The CDR3 DNA follows: TGTGCCAGCAGTTCCCTCAGCGGGAGGGCCAAAGGGAGCGAGACCCAGTACTTC. Translated: CASSSLSGRAKGSETQYF. The complete variable domain, with remaining parts taken from reference TRBV2 and TRBJ2-5, reads EPEVTQTPSHQVTQMGQEVILRCVPISNHLYFYWYRQILGQKVEFLVSFYNNEISEKSEIFDDQFSVERPDGSNFTLKIRSTKLEDSAMYFCASSSLSGRAKGSETQYFGPGTRLLVL.

The CDR3 loop is CASSPGTSGRLLETQYF. The CDR3 DNA sequence: TGTGCCAGCTCACCGGGGACTAGCGGGAGATTGTTAGAGACCCAGTACTTC. V and J are TRBV18 and TRBJ2-5; 14 bases fit TRBD2. CDR1 KGHSH and CDR2 LQKENI come from the germline V gene. The V segment lost 3 bases and the J segment 4 bases; nucleotides outside the gene matches: 7. This CDR3 is 17 amino acids long.

Concerning this clone itself: The same CDR3 also results from other DNA sequences found in this sample. The CDR3 region has the DNA TGCGCCAGCAGCCAAGATAGGGGTTACTATGGCTACACCTTC. Amino acid sequence: CASSQDRGYYGYTF. The chain is built from TRBV4-3 and TRBJ1-2; D might be TRBD1 (5 bases). CDR1 is LGHNA, CDR2 YSLEER, per germline. The ends were cut back, 0 bases at V and 3 bases at J, with 8 bases in the middle. CDR3 length equals 14 residues.